These 21 T cell receptor beta chains came from one sample sequenced in a study of T-cell reconstitution after alpha-beta-depleted transplantation in children. Unique molecular identifiers tagged the TCRbeta library. In TCRdb, the PCR reads were re-called with MiXCR into one record per CDR3 protein. The table records roughly 500,000 distinct CDR3 sequences, over 25% of them present only once. Sequencing was performed on PBMCs from the stem cell graft donor, taken from the stem cell graft. The source of these receptors is a human donor who donated a stem cell graft to a child with aplastic anemia.

The gene calls are TRBV7-2 and TRBJ1-1; 10 bases match TRBD1. With V trimmed by 1 base and J by 10 bases, 18 bases remained unmatched. CDR1 and CDR2 from the germline V gene are SGHTA and FQGNSA. CDR3 length equals 18 residues. This chain's CDR3 is CASSLGARDRGATQGAFF. CDR3 DNA sequence: TGTGCCAGCAGCTTAGGCGCGAGGGACAGGGGCGCGACTCAGGGAGCTTTCTTT.

The chain employs TRBV12-3 or TRBV12-4 and TRBJ2-7, with 8 bases matching TRBD1. CDR3 length: 15 amino acids. After removal of 5 bases from V and 5 bases from J, the junction contained 11 bases not matched to a gene. In nucleotides, the CDR3 is TGTGCCAGCAGTCGGGGCGGGACAGGTAGACACGAGCAGTACGTC. It yields the protein CASSRGGTGRHEQYV.

The chain uses TRBV7-6 and TRBJ2-1; D remains unclear. This CDR3 region has 13 residues. V dropped 2 bases and J dropped 13 bases, with 15 bases sitting between them. CDR1 and CDR2 (germline): SGHVS, FNYEAQ. In DNA, the CDR3 is TGTGCCAGCAGCTTATTATCAGTTTCGCTCCAGTTCTTC. The encoded protein is CASSLLSVSLQFF.

The V gene is TRBV3-1, the J gene TRBJ2-5, with D hard to call. This CDR3 has 14 amino acids. Per the germline V gene, CDR1 is LGHDT and CDR2 is YNNKEL (reference sequence). Trimming cost V 3 bases and J 5 bases, with 13 bases left between them. The CDR3 bases are TGTGCCAGCAGCCAGCCCTGGAGAGAGGAGACCCAGTACTTC. Translation: CASSQPWREETQYF.

This clonotype was counted a few times. The chain is built from TRBV7-2 and TRBJ1-2, with D hard to call. Germline values: CDR1 SGHTA, CDR2 FQGNSA. The CDR3 extends over 12 amino acids. Trimming pared 2 bases from V and 9 bases from J, leaving 10 bases between. This chain's CDR3 is CASSLYGERYTF. DNA for the CDR3: TGTGCCAGCAGCTTATACGGGGAGCGCTACACCTTC.

The chain combines TRBV20-1 with TRBJ1-1; maybe TRBD1 (6 bases). CDR1 is DFQATT, CDR2 SNEGSKA, per germline (reference sequence). This CDR3 is built from 13 residues. Between the trimmed V and J ends, which lost 0 bases and 2 bases, there was a span of 7 bases. Here the CDR3 reads CSAREGHNTEAFF. CDR3 nucleotides: TGCAGTGCTAGAGAGGGACATAACACTGAAGCTTTCTTT.

The rearrangement links TRBV29-1 to TRBJ1-3; D call uncertain. There are 13 residues in the CDR3. Between the trimmed V and J ends, which lost 4 bases and 0 bases, there was a span of 7 bases. CDR1 is SQVTM, CDR2 ANQGSEA, per germline. CDR3 sequence (DNA): TGCAGCGTTGTGCAGGACTCTGGAAACACCATATATTTT. This translates into CSVVQDSGNTIYF.

The rearrangement links TRBV6-1 to TRBJ2-3; no firm D call. The ends were cut back, 6 bases at V and 2 bases at J, with 12 bases in the middle. Germline lookup yields CDR1 MNHNS and CDR2 SASEGT. The CDR3 is 14 amino acids. The CDR3 DNA reads TGTGCCAGCAGCAGCAGGTCAGACACAGATACGCAGTATTTT. This codes for CASSSRSDTDTQYF.

The chain employs TRBV20-1 and TRBJ1-1; D remains ambiguous. Trimming cost V 6 bases and J 1 base, with 12 bases left between them. The CDR3 extends over 13 amino acids. The germline gives CDR1 DFQATT, CDR2 SNEGSKA (reference sequence). CDR3 residues: CSAAWAPNTEAFF. The CDR3 DNA follows: TGCAGTGCGGCCTGGGCGCCGAACACTGAAGCTTTCTTT.

The sample holds many counts of this clonotype. The V call is TRBV20-1, the J call TRBJ2-7; unclear D gene. CDR1 is DFQATT and CDR2 is SNEGSKA in the germline V gene (reference sequence). This CDR3 has 13 residues. V was pared by 0 bases and J by 0 bases, with 6 bases between. The chain's CDR3 is CSARDSSSYEQYV. Here the CDR3 DNA reads TGCAGTGCTAGAGATTCGAGCTCCTACGAGCAGTACGTC.

The chain employs TRBV19 and TRBJ1-1; D not certain. The CDR3 covers 13 residues. Per the germline V gene, CDR1 is LNHDA and CDR2 is SQIVND (reference sequence). Trimming removed 1 base from V and 1 base from J, with 4 bases in between. DNA for the CDR3: TGTGCCAGTAGTATAGCGCGGAACACTGAAGCTTTCTTT. Amino acid sequence: CASSIARNTEAFF.

CDR3: CASSEPGRGKANYGYTF. Written as DNA, the CDR3 is TGTGCCAGCAGCGAACCCGGTAGGGGTAAAGCTAACTATGGCTACACCTTC. This sequence joins TRBV5-6 and TRBJ1-2, with D perhaps matching TRBD1 (5 bases). V dropped 4 bases and J dropped 0 bases, with 19 bases sitting between them. The length of the CDR3 is 17 residues. Germline CDR1 reads SGHDT; CDR2 reads YYEEEE.

This rearrangement joins TRBV11-1 to TRBJ1-1; TRBD1 matches 9 bases. The CDR3 loop spans 18 amino acids. Germline V gene lookup returns CDR1 SGHAT and CDR2 FQDESV (reference sequence). V trimming: 2 bases; J trimming: 6 bases; junction bases outside the gene matches: 16. CDR3 region: CASSLSMGVRDRASEAFF. CDR3 DNA sequence: TGTGCCAGCAGCTTAAGCATGGGAGTACGGGACAGGGCCTCTGAAGCTTTCTTT.

The chain joins TRBV29-1 to TRBJ1-1; D gene ambiguous. V lost 6 bases to trimming and J lost 0 bases, with 11 bases between them. This CDR3 comprises 13 residues. Germline V gene sequence: CDR1 SQVTM, CDR2 ANQGSEA. CDR3 DNA sequence: TGCAGCGTCTCCGGGAACTTGAACACTGAAGCTTTCTTT. This translates into CSVSGNLNTEAFF.

This clonotype was counted only a few times. The rearrangement links TRBV30 to TRBJ1-1; D not certain. CDR3 length: 13 residues. The V gene lost 5 bases and the J gene lost 1 base, with 11 bases spanning the gap. Germline CDR1 is GTSNPN and CDR2 is SVGIG (reference sequence). Here the CDR3 DNA reads TGTGCCTGGGAATCCGGGCCGAACACTGAAGCTTTCTTT. It specifies CAWESGPNTEAFF.

J is TRBJ2-7 and V is TRBV18; unclear D gene. Germline V gives CDR1 KGHSH, CDR2 LQKENI. With 3 bases removed from V and 3 bases from J, the gap between germline ends came to 12 bases. This CDR3 has 14 amino acids. The CDR3 DNA follows: TGTGCCAGCTCACCCGATAGTGTTGGCTACGAGCAGTACGTC. This encodes CASSPDSVGYEQYV.

This rearrangement joins TRBV18 to TRBJ2-7; a possible D gene is TRBD1 (6 bases). CDR3 length: 15 residues. The germline V gene has CDR1 KGHSH and CDR2 LQKENI. Trimming shortened V by 2 bases and J by 3 bases, and 14 bases separated the two germline ends. CDR3 sequence reads: CASSPKPQGNYEQYV. As DNA, the CDR3 is TGTGCCAGCTCACCAAAACCCCAGGGGAACTACGAGCAGTACGTC.

CDR3 in amino acids: CASSYSTSGSNEQFF. CDR3 DNA: TGTGCCAGCAGTTACTCGACCAGCGGGAGTAATGAGCAGTTCTTC. This chain joins TRBV6-5 and TRBJ2-1; the match to TRBD2 covers 8 bases. CDR1 is MNHEY and CDR2 is SVGAGI in the germline V gene. Trimming took 0 bases from V and 7 from J; bases not matched to a gene: 5. The CDR3 runs 15 residues.

CDR3 DNA sequence: TGTGCCAGCAGCGTCGGGTCCCGGCCCACCACTGAAGCTTTCTTT. Its protein is CASSVGSRPTTEAFF. This chain connects TRBV9 to TRBJ1-1; D remains ambiguous. The CDR3 runs to 15 residues. Trimming cost V 2 bases and J 4 bases, with 15 bases left between them. Per the germline V gene, CDR1 is SGDLS and CDR2 is YYNGEE. The whole variable domain, filled in from reference TRBV9 and TRBJ1-1, reads DSGVTQTPKHLITATGQRVTLRCSPRSGDLSVYWYQQSLDQGLQFLIQYYNGEERAKGNILERFSAQQFPDLHSELNLSSLELGDSALYFCASSVGSRPTTEAFFGQGTRLTVV.

This chain uses TRBV7-8 with TRBJ1-4; D is unresolved. The CDR3 sequence is 15 residues long. Germline V gives CDR1 SGHVS, CDR2 FQNEAQ. V was pared by 5 bases and J by 7 bases, with 17 bases between. CDR3 sequence reads: CASSPPRGSPEKLFF. In nucleotides, the CDR3 is TGTGCCAGCAGCCCCCCTCGTGGCAGTCCTGAAAAACTGTTTTTT.

The rearrangement uses TRBV15 and TRBJ2-3; tentative D call: TRBD1 (6 bases). CDR1 LNHNV and CDR2 YYDKDF come from the germline V gene (reference sequence). This CDR3 contains 16 residues. V was trimmed by 0 bases and J by 4 bases, leaving 14 bases between them. CDR3 in amino acids: CATSRDPSWGPDTQYF. The CDR3 DNA follows: TGTGCCACCAGCAGAGATCCGTCCTGGGGGCCAGATACGCAGTATTTT.